This T cell receptor beta chain was captured in a study of CD8 T cells in Susac syndrome. Per germline, CDR1 SNHLY and CDR2 FYNNEI. The J segment lost 4 bases and the V segment lost 0 bases, leaving 6 bases of the junction unmatched. This CDR3 contains 17 residues. With random hexamers, roughly 0.5 to 1 ug RNA was reverse transcribed. Across 54 Vbeta and 13 Jbeta, TCR beta CDR3 was amplified with immunoSEQ multiplex PCR. TCRdb ran MiXCR on the immunoSEQ multiplex PCR reads and lists one entry per CDR3 protein. The data show 250,000 or so distinct CDR3 sequences, approximately 92% seen once. The patients serving as multiple sclerosis controls were treatment-naive. They had stable or active relapsing-remitting disease and fulfilled revised McDonald criteria.

This chain links TRBV2 with TRBJ2-1, with TRBD2 identical over 10 bases. The clonotype was recovered from a human donor with multiple sclerosis. The sequenced material came from CD4+ T cells from PBMCs. This chain's CDR3 is CASSEASALAGYNEQFF. CDR3 DNA: TGTGCCAGCAGTGAAGCCTCCGCACTAGCGGGGTACAATGAGCAGTTCTTC.